One and the same sample provided the 5 T cell receptor beta chains below, sequenced in a study of OX40 agonist ivuxolimab in advanced cancers. Sequencing used immunoSEQ multiplex PCR; TCRdb keeps in-frame clones, though not all of them. The table has about 100,000 clones, 90% seen once; the top ten hold roughly 0.3%. Sequences were derived from CD4+ or CD8+ T cells sorted from blood, sampled in a trial of the OX40 agonist ivuxolimab. The receptors were sampled from an adult with an advanced solid tumor such as melanoma, head and neck, liver or kidney cancer.

The V gene is TRBV19, the J gene TRBJ1-5; D is perhaps TRBD1 (6 bases). Germline lookup yields CDR1 LNHDA and CDR2 SQIVND (reference sequence). Trimming left V 4 bases short and J 4 bases short, with 8 bases between. The CDR3 is made up of 13 amino acids. The CDR3, as DNA: TGTGCCAGTAGTAGCGACAGGAATCAGCCCCAGCATTTT. Its protein product is CASSSDRNQPQHF.

By sample share, this clone is medium-sized. This chain joins TRBV7-2 and TRBJ1-1, with 9 positions matching TRBD1. There are 14 residues in the CDR3. Per germline, CDR1 SGHTA and CDR2 FQGNSA. The J segment lost 4 bases and the V segment lost 2 bases, leaving 2 bases of the junction unmatched. This chain's CDR3 is CASSLTGGVTEAFF. Written as DNA, the CDR3 is TGTGCCAGCAGCTTAACAGGGGGCGTCACTGAAGCTTTCTTT.

CDR3 nucleotides: TGTGCCAGCAGTTCGGCCGGGACAGAGGACTACGAGCAGTACTTC. It codes for CASSSAGTEDYEQYF. The genes are TRBV27 and TRBJ2-7; 7 nucleotides match TRBD1. The CDR3 has 15 residues. Germline V lookup: CDR1 MNHEY, CDR2 SMNVEV (reference sequence). J was trimmed by 3 bases and V by 4 bases; bases with no gene match: 9.

As DNA, the CDR3 is TGTGCCAGCAGAGCGGGACAGGGTTCACCCCTCCACTTT. Translation gives CASRAGQGSPLHF. This chain uses TRBV2 with TRBJ1-6; 9 bases align to TRBD1. The germline CDR1 and CDR2 sequences are SNHLY and FYNNEI. V dropped 6 bases and J dropped 9; count of bases not matched to a gene: 3. This CDR3 comprises 13 residues.

V is TRBV5-5 and J is TRBJ2-7, with 8 bases aligning to TRBD1. V trimming: 5 bases; J trimming: 5 bases; junction bases outside the gene matches: 12. CDR1 and CDR2 (germline): SGHKS, YYEKEE (reference sequence). The CDR3 covers 15 residues. CDR3 sequence: CASSWEQGAVHEQYF. The DNA for the CDR3 is TGTGCCAGCAGTTGGGAGCAGGGGGCCGTCCACGAGCAGTACTTC.